The 14 T cell receptor beta chains reported below all come from one sample, sequenced in a study of T cell responses to AZD1222 COVID-19 vaccine. The data were produced by immunoSEQ multiplex PCR, yet TCRdb's version contains in-frame clones alone and is incomplete. The data show over 150,000 clones, 90% seen once. The sample consisted of peripheral blood, taken on day 0 of AZD1222 vaccination. All receptors derive from an adult in good health.

The V and J genes are TRBV4-1 and TRBJ2-1; D gene uncertain. V lost 3 bases and J 12 bases, leaving 27 bases between the germline ends. This CDR3 is built from 17 residues. The germline gives CDR1 MGHRA, CDR2 YSYEKL. DNA of the CDR3: TGCGCCAGCAGCCATCCGTCGTTGGCAGCCTCCAATCCCAGGCAGTTCTTC. It yields the protein CASSHPSLAASNPRQFF.

This chain links TRBV6-2 or TRBV6-3 with TRBJ1-4; D may be TRBD1 (6 bases). The germline V and J ends were trimmed by 5 bases and 1 base, with 17 bases remaining between them. The CDR3 sequence is 17 residues long. Germline assignment: CDR1 MNHEY and CDR2 SVGEGT. CDR3 loop: CASSTRFKTGTNEKLFF. CDR3 DNA: TGTGCCAGCAGTACCCGCTTCAAGACAGGAACTAATGAAAAACTGTTTTTT.

The chain recombines TRBV5-1 with TRBJ1-1, with TRBD1 as a possible D gene (5 bases). In germline, CDR1 is SGHRS, CDR2 YFSETQ. The CDR3 has 13 residues. V lost 3 bases and J 5 bases, leaving 11 bases between the germline ends. The chain's CDR3 is CASSSNGGTEAFF. Written as DNA, the CDR3 is TGCGCCAGCAGCTCAAATGGGGGGACTGAAGCTTTCTTT.

The chain joins TRBV19 to TRBJ1-5; D unresolved. The ends were cut back, 8 bases at V and 5 bases at J, with 13 bases in the middle. Germline V gene lookup returns CDR1 LNHDA and CDR2 SQIVND (reference sequence). The CDR3 runs 13 residues. Here the CDR3 reads CASQRVRDQPQHF. Here the CDR3 DNA reads TGTGCCAGTCAGAGGGTCCGTGATCAGCCCCAGCATTTT.

The chain employs TRBV19 and TRBJ1-4; tentatively, D is TRBD1 (5 bases). The V gene's germline CDR1 is LNHDA and CDR2 SQIVND (reference sequence). The CDR3 length is 15 residues. Between the trimmed V and J ends, which lost 5 bases and 1 base, there was a span of 11 bases. The CDR3 DNA follows: TGTGCCAGTAGTCCAGGCGGGGGAACTAATGAAAAACTGTTTTTT. It specifies CASSPGGGTNEKLFF.

The chain uses TRBV7-9 and TRBJ2-7, with D tentatively TRBD1 (6 bases). The CDR3 loop spans 14 amino acids. Germline V gene data show CDR1 as SEHNR and CDR2 as FQNEAQ (reference sequence). V was trimmed by 7 bases and J by 6 bases, leaving 19 bases between them. Here the CDR3 reads CASNHRAGEIEQYF. The CDR3 DNA follows: TGTGCCAGCAATCACCGGGCAGGGGAGATCGAGCAGTACTTC.

CDR3 region: CASSQERGEAFF. In nucleotides, the CDR3 is TGTGCCAGCAGCCAAGAAAGGGGTGAAGCTTTCTTT. V gene TRBV3-1 (or the pseudogene TRBV3-2) combines with J gene TRBJ1-1; D perhaps matches TRBD1 (5 bases). CDR1 is LGHDT and CDR2 is YNNKEL in the germline V gene (reference sequence). This CDR3 spans 12 amino acids. With 0 bases removed from V and 7 bases from J, the gap between germline ends came to 6 bases.

This chain links TRBV14 with TRBJ1-5; D remains ambiguous. With 2 bases removed from V and 5 bases from J, the gap between germline ends came to 7 bases. The length of the CDR3 is 13 residues. Germline V lookup: CDR1 SGHDN, CDR2 FVKESK. For the CDR3, the DNA is TGTGCCAGCAGCCAATACGCGGATCAGCCCCAGCATTTT. Translating gives CASSQYADQPQHF.

This clone has a single count. V usage is TRBV11-3 and J usage is TRBJ2-2; weak D call: TRBD2 (6 bases). V lost 5 bases, J lost 6 bases, and 16 bases lay in between. This CDR3 contains 15 residues. Germline V gene sequence: CDR1 SGHNT, CDR2 YENEEA. CDR3 sequence reads: CASSTASAGPGELFF. The CDR3 DNA reads TGTGCCAGCAGCACTGCTTCGGCGGGGCCCGGGGAGCTGTTTTTT.

This chain links TRBV5-6 with TRBJ2-1; TRBD2 might be the D (5 bases). The CDR3 has 12 amino acids. V was trimmed by 2 bases and J by 15 bases, leaving 15 bases between them. Germline loops: CDR1 SGHDT, CDR2 YYEEEE. In DNA form, the CDR3 reads TGTGCCAGCAGCTTAACAACCGGGGTATGGTTCTTC. This gives the protein CASSLTTGVWFF. The full variable domain, completed using reference TRBV5-6 and TRBJ2-1, is DAGVTQSPTHLIKTRGQQVTLRCSPKSGHDTVSWYQQALGQGPQFIFQYYEEEERQRGNFPDRFSGHQFPNYSSELNVNALLLGDSALYLCASSLTTGVWFFGPGTRLTVL.

The gene calls are TRBV10-2 and TRBJ1-3; 9 nucleotides match TRBD1. Germline V CDR1 and CDR2: WSHSY, SAAADI. V shed 2 bases and J 3 bases; nucleotides not matched to a gene: 2. This CDR3 comprises 15 residues. This chain's CDR3 is CASSEGQGHGNTIYF. The CDR3, as DNA: TGCGCCAGCAGTGAGGGACAGGGGCATGGAAACACCATATATTTT.

CDR3 amino acids: CASGRGAVNQPQHF. CDR3 DNA: TGTGCCAGCGGCAGGGGTGCCGTCAATCAGCCCCAGCATTTT. V gene TRBV5-6 combines with J gene TRBJ1-5, with D perhaps matching TRBD1 (6 bases). Trimming stripped 7 bases from V and 3 bases from J, with 14 bases between. Germline V gene sequence: CDR1 SGHDT, CDR2 YYEEEE. CDR3 length: 14 amino acids.

The V gene is TRBV4-2, the J gene TRBJ2-3; 8 positions agree with TRBD2. The CDR3 totals 16 residues. Trimming at V came to 2 bases and at J to 4 bases, leaving 8 bases not matched to a gene. Germline loops: CDR1 LGHNA, CDR2 YNFKEQ. The CDR3 is CASSQQSGSSPDTQYF. The CDR3, as DNA: TGTGCCAGCAGCCAACAAAGCGGGAGTAGCCCAGATACGCAGTATTTT.

The rearrangement uses TRBV7-2 and TRBJ1-4; no definite D call. The CDR3 totals 16 residues. V lost 4 bases, J lost 0 bases, and 12 bases lay in between. Germline CDR1 and CDR2: SGHTA and FQGNSA. The chain's CDR3 is CASSSFWGATNEKLFF. In DNA, the CDR3 is TGTGCCAGCAGCTCCTTTTGGGGTGCAACTAATGAAAAACTGTTTTTT.